The rows below give T cell receptor beta chains drawn from one sample of a study of shared clonotypes between healthy human individuals. The table came from immunoSEQ multiplex PCR; TCRdb's copy has only in-frame clones and leaves some out. The sample yields approximately 2,000,000 clones, around 92% seen once. The sequenced material came from naive CD4+ T cells from PBMCs. The origin of the receptors is a young man in good health. Some clones in this sample may be carry-over from other donors' samples. Both conserved end residues are part of each CDR3. Fields, in order: J gene, V gene, D gene, clone size, CDR3 protein, CDR3 DNA. D genes are given only for firm matches. Clone size appears in some rows only: once, few, many, or a class for an expanded clone.

>TRBJ2-7|TRBV7-2|TRBD2|.
CASSFTSGRIAEQYF
TGTGCCAGCAGCTTTACTAGCGGGAGGATTGCCGAGCAGTACTTC
>TRBJ2-7|TRBV19|.|.
CASSIGHGVSYEQYF
TGTGCCAGTAGTATCGGTCATGGGGTTTCCTACGAGCAGTACTTC
>TRBJ2-2|TRBV28|TRBD1|.
CASSLGGRGQGAVGELFF
TGTGCCAGCAGTTTAGGCGGCAGGGGACAGGGGGCTGTCGGGGAGCTGTTTTTT
>TRBJ1-2|TRBV15|.|.
CATSNGPRAHYGYTF
TGTGCCACCAGCAATGGGCCTCGGGCCCACTATGGCTACACCTTC
>TRBJ1-3|TRBV5-1|.|.
CASSFAARGSGNTIYF
TGCGCCAGCAGCTTTGCCGCTCGGGGTTCTGGAAACACCATATATTTT
>TRBJ2-7|TRBV2|.|.
CASSYTDFSSYEQYF
TGTGCCAGCAGTTATACGGACTTTAGCTCCTACGAGCAGTACTTC
>TRBJ2-3|TRBV14|TRBD2|.
CASSQAGAGTSGTHTDTQYF
TGTGCCAGCAGCCAGGCGGGGGCTGGAACTAGCGGAACGCACACAGATACGCAGTATTTT
>TRBJ1-2|TRBV19|.|.
CASTPGAGGGYTF
TGTGCCAGTACCCCCGGGGCGGGTGGTGGCTACACCTTC
>TRBJ1-2|TRBV6-6|TRBD1|.
CASAGTAQKSEGYTF
TGTGCCAGCGCCGGGACAGCGCAAAAGTCGGAGGGCTACACCTTC
>TRBJ2-4|TRBV5-4|.|.
CASSFGPGKNIQYF
TGTGCCAGCAGCTTTGGACCCGGCAAAAACATTCAGTACTTC
>TRBJ2-1|TRBV7-2|.|.
CASSLSPFYNEQFF
TGTGCCAGCAGCTTAAGCCCTTTCTACAATGAGCAGTTCTTC
>TRBJ1-1|TRBV28|TRBD1|.
CASRRDRDFTEAFF
TGTGCCAGCAGGCGGGACAGGGATTTTACTGAAGCTTTCTTT
>TRBJ1-2|TRBV7-2|.|.
CASSLRAGYGYTF
TGTGCCAGCAGCCTTAGGGCAGGGTATGGCTACACCTTC
>TRBJ2-7|TRBV19|TRBD2|.
CASSRSSGKTYEQYF
TGTGCCAGTAGTAGGTCTAGCGGGAAGACCTACGAGCAGTACTTC
>TRBJ1-1|TRBV29-1|TRBD1|few
CSADRANTEAFF
TGCAGCGCCGACAGGGCGAACACTGAAGCTTTCTTT
>TRBJ2-7|TRBV29-1|.|.
CSVGTGPSYEQYF
TGCAGCGTTGGGACGGGACCTTCCTACGAGCAGTACTTC
>TRBJ2-5|TRBV10-2|.|.
CASSVKGGVGQETQYF
TGCGCCAGCAGTGTAAAGGGGGGAGTTGGGCAAGAGACCCAGTACTTC
>TRBJ1-5|TRBV7-8|TRBD1|.
CASSPGQGSLRQPQHF
TGTGCCAGCAGCCCGGGACAGGGCTCCCTTAGGCAGCCCCAGCATTTT
>TRBJ1-1|TRBV7-9|.|.
CASSLGGLGTEAFF
TGTGCCAGCAGCCTAGGAGGTCTAGGAACTGAAGCTTTCTTT
>TRBJ1-1|TRBV7-9|.|.
CASTPGENTEAFF
TGTGCCAGCACCCCCGGGGAGAACACTGAAGCTTTCTTT
>TRBJ1-5|TRBV9|TRBD1|once
CASSRTGISNQPQHF
TGTGCCAGCAGCCGGACAGGAATAAGCAATCAGCCCCAGCATTTT
>TRBJ2-5|TRBV30|.|once
CAWSVNIPETQYF
TGTGCCTGGAGTGTAAATATCCCGGAGACCCAGTACTTC
>TRBJ2-7|TRBV5-7|.|.
CASSLWAGDSYEQYF
TGTGCCAGCAGCTTGTGGGCAGGGGACTCCTACGAGCAGTACTTC
>TRBJ1-1|TRBV6-5|.|.
CASSYPEGEAFF
TGTGCCAGCAGTTACCCAGAAGGCGAAGCTTTCTTT
>TRBJ1-1|TRBV9|.|.
CASSRQGTEAFF
TGTGCCAGCAGCCGGCAGGGCACTGAAGCTTTCTTT
>TRBJ2-3|TRBV10-1|.|once
CASNQGGVFDTQYF
TGCGCCAGCAACCAAGGAGGGGTGTTCGATACGCAGTATTTT
>TRBJ1-3|TRBV11-3|.|.
CASSFGGSGNTIYF
TGTGCCAGCAGCTTTGGAGGGTCTGGAAACACCATATATTTT
>TRBJ2-7|TRBV11-2|.|.
CASTKGFGQISYEQYF
TGTGCCAGCACCAAGGGTTTCGGTCAGATCTCCTACGAGCAGTACTTC
>TRBJ2-1|TRBV5-1|.|.
CASSLDPGIYNEQFF
TGCGCCAGCAGCTTGGATCCTGGGATCTACAATGAGCAGTTCTTC
>TRBJ2-7|TRBV5-4|TRBD2|.
CASSGGGAGEVYEQYF
TGTGCCAGCAGCGGGGGCGGAGCGGGAGAAGTCTACGAGCAGTACTTC
>TRBJ2-3|TRBV5-3|.|.
CAKLGATDTQYF
TGTGCCAAGCTTGGGGCCACAGATACGCAGTATTTT
>TRBJ2-1|TRBV27|.|.
CASSYFPISYNEQFF
TGTGCCAGCAGCTACTTCCCCATCTCCTACAATGAGCAGTTCTTC
>TRBJ1-3|TRBV7-6|.|.
CASSLPRVAGFSGNTIYF
TGTGCCAGCAGCTTACCTCGCGTGGCAGGCTTCTCTGGAAACACCATATATTTT
>TRBJ2-5|TRBV4-1|.|.
CASSYSPSGGDETQYF
TGCGCCAGCAGCTATTCCCCTTCCGGAGGGGACGAGACCCAGTACTTC
>TRBJ1-4|TRBV30|.|.
CAWRSLLWRGGSEKLFF
TGTGCCTGGAGGTCTCTGTTGTGGCGGGGGGGGAGTGAAAAACTGTTTTTT
>TRBJ2-7|TRBV5-4|TRBD2|once
CASSFRQTSGSRYEQYF
TGTGCCAGCAGCTTTAGGCAGACTAGCGGGAGTAGGTACGAGCAGTACTTC
>TRBJ2-1|TRBV6-5|.|.
CASSYSGSSYNEQFF
TGTGCCAGCAGTTACTCCGGGAGCTCCTACAATGAGCAGTTCTTC
>TRBJ1-2|TRBV7-2|TRBD1|.
CASSTNRGRNYGYTF
TGTGCCAGCAGCACAAACAGGGGGCGGAACTATGGCTACACCTTC
>TRBJ1-2|TRBV28|TRBD1|.
CASSPPPTGVDYGYTF
TGTGCCAGCAGCCCCCCCCCTACAGGGGTTGACTATGGCTACACCTTC
>TRBJ1-5|TRBV6-1|.|.
CASSEAGRGSYQPQHF
TGTGCCAGCAGTGAAGCGGGTCGGGGAAGTTATCAGCCCCAGCATTTT
>TRBJ2-7|TRBV6-6|TRBD2|.
CATTTRSSGGYEQYF
TGTGCCACCACGACCCGATCTAGCGGCGGATACGAGCAGTACTTC
>TRBJ2-3|TRBV7-7|.|.
CASSSPGADTQYF
TGTGCCAGCAGCTCTCCGGGGGCAGATACGCAGTATTTT
>TRBJ1-5|TRBV29-1|.|.
CSVSGEGQPQHF
TGCAGCGTTTCAGGGGAGGGCCAGCCCCAGCATTTT
>TRBJ2-7|TRBV10-3|.|.
CATQTTYEQYF
TGTGCCACCCAGACTACCTACGAGCAGTACTTC
>TRBJ2-1|TRBV7-8|TRBD2|.
CASSLGTSGRIRDNEQFF
TGTGCCAGCAGCCTGGGGACTAGCGGGAGGATAAGGGACAATGAGCAGTTCTTC
>TRBJ1-3|TRBV4-2|TRBD1|.
CASSQAGTGGGNTIYF
TGTGCCAGCAGCCAAGCCGGGACAGGGGGTGGAAACACCATATATTTT
>TRBJ2-7|TRBV11-3|TRBD2|.
CASSSLRGGRPEGGSYEQYF
TGTGCCAGCAGCTCCCTCCGTGGCGGGAGGCCCGAGGGAGGCTCCTACGAGCAGTACTTC